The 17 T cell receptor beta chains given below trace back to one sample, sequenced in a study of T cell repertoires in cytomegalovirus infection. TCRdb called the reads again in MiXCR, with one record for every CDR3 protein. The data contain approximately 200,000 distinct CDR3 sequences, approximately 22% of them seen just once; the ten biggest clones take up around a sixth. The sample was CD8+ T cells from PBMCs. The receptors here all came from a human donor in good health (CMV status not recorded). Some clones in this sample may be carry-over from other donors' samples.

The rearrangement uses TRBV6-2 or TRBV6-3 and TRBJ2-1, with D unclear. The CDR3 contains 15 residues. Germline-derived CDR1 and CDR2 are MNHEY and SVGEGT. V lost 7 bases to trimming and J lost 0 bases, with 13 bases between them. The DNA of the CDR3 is TGTGCCAGCATGGAGAGACGGAGCTCCTACAATGAGCAGTTCTTC. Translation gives CASMERRSSYNEQFF.

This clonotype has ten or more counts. CDR3 bases: TGTGCCATCAGTGAAGCCGGGACAGGGGTGGAGGAGACCCAGTACTTC. It yields the protein CAISEAGTGVEETQYF. The gene calls are TRBV10-3 and TRBJ2-5, with 10 bases fitting TRBD1. This CDR3 is built from 16 residues. Per germline, CDR1 ENHRY and CDR2 SYGVKD. Trimming at V came to 3 bases and at J to 5 bases, leaving 9 bases not matched to a gene.

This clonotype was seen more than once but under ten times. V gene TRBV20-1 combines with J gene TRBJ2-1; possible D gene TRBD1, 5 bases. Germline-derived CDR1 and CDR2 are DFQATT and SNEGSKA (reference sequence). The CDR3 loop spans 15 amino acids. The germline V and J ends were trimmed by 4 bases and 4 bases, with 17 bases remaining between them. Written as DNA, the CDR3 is TGCAGTGCTACTAAGGACACGAGTCTTTACAATGAGCAGTTCTTC. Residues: CSATKDTSLYNEQFF.

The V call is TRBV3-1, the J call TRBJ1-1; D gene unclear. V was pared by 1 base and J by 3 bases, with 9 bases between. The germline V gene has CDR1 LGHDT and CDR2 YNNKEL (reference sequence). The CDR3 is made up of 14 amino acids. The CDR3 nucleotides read TGTGCCAGCAGCCAAGGGACGGGATACACTGAAGCTTTCTTT. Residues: CASSQGTGYTEAFF.

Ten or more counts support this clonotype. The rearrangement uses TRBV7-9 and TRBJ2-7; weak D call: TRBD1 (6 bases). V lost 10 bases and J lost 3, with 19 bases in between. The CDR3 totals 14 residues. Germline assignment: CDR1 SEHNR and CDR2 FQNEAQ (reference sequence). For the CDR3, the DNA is TGTGCCATCGTGGGAAGAGGGGGAAGCTACGAGCAGTACTTC. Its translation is CAIVGRGGSYEQYF.

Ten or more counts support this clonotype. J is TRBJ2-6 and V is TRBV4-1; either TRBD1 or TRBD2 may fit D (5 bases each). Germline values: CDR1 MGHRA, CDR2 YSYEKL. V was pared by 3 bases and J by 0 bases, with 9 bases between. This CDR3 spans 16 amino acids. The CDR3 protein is CASSQFGTSGANVLTF. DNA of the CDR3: TGCGCCAGCAGCCAGTTCGGGACCTCTGGGGCCAACGTCCTGACTTTC.

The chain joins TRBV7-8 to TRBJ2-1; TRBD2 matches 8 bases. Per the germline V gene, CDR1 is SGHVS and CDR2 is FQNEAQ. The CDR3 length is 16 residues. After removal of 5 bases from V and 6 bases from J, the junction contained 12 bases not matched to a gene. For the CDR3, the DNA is TGTGCCAGCAGCCTTCGAAAGCGTAGCGGGGCCAATGAGCAGTTCTTC. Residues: CASSLRKRSGANEQFF.

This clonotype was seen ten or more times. For the CDR3, the DNA is TGTGCCAGCAGTTACGGTATCTCCTACGAGCAGTACTTC. Translation gives CASSYGISYEQYF. V is TRBV6-5 and J is TRBJ2-7; D is uncertain. The CDR3 is made up of 13 amino acids. Germline lookup yields CDR1 MNHEY and CDR2 SVGAGI. The ends were cut back, 2 bases at V and 0 bases at J, with 5 bases in the middle.

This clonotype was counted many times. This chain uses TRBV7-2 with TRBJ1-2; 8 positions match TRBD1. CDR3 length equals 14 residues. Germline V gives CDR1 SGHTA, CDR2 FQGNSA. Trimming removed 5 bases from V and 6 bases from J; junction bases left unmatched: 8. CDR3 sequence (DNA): TGTGCCAGCAGCGATGGGACAGGCCAAAATGGCTACACCTTC. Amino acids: CASSDGTGQNGYTF.

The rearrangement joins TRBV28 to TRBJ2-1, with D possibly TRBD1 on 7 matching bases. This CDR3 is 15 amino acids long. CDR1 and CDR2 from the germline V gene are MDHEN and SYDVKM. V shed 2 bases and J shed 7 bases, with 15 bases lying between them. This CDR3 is CASSLGGGMKNEQFF. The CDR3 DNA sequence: TGTGCCAGCAGTTTAGGAGGGGGCATGAAGAATGAGCAGTTCTTC.

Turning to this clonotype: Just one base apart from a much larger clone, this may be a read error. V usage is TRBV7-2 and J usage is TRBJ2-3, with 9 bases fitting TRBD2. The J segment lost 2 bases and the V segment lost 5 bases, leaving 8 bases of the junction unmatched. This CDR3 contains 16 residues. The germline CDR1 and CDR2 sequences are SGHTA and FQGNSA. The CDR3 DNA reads TGTGCCAGCAGCACTCAGCGGGGGGACTCCACAGATACGCAGTATTTT. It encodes CASSTQRGDSTDTQYF.

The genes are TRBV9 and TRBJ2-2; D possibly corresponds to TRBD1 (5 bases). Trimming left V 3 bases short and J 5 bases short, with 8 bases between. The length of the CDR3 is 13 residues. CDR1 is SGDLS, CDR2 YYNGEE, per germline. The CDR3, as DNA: TGTGCCAGCAGCGGACAGCTAACCGGGGAGCTGTTTTTT. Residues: CASSGQLTGELFF. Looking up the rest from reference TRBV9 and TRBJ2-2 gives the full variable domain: DSGVTQTPKHLITATGQRVTLRCSPRSGDLSVYWYQQSLDQGLQFLIQYYNGEERAKGNILERFSAQQFPDLHSELNLSSLELGDSALYFCASSGQLTGELFFGEGSRLTVL.

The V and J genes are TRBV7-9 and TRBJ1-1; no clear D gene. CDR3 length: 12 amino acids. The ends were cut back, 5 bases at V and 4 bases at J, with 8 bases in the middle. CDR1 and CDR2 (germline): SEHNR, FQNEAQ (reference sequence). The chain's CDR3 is CASSPVGTEAFF. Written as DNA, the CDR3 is TGTGCCAGCAGCCCGGTGGGCACTGAAGCTTTCTTT.

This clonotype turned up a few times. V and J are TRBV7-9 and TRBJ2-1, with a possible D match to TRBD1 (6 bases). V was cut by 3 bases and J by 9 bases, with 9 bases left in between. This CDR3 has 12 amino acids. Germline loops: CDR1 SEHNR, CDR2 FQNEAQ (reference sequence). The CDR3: CASSFGQPEQFF. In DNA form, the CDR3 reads TGTGCCAGCAGCTTTGGACAGCCTGAGCAGTTCTTC.

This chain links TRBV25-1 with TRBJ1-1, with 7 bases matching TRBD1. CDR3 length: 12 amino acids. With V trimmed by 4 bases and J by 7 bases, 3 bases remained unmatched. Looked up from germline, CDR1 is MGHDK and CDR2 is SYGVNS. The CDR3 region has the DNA TGTGCCAGCAGTGGGGGACAGTTTGAAGCTTTCTTT. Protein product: CASSGGQFEAFF. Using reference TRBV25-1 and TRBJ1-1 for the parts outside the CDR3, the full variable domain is EADIYQTPRYLVIGTGKKITLECSQTMGHDKMYWYQQDPGMELHLIHYSYGVNSTEKGDLSSESTVSRIRTEHFPLTLESARPSHTSQYLCASSGGQFEAFFGQGTRLTVV.

CDR3 amino acids: CASSFRRGLNTQYF. The CDR3 DNA follows: TGTGCCAGCAGCTTCAGACGGGGGTTAAATACGCAGTATTTT. The chain couples TRBV7-8 to TRBJ2-3; tentative D call: TRBD2 (6 bases). This CDR3 contains 14 residues. Deletions cut 3 bases from V and 7 bases from J, with 14 bases between. Germline V gene lookup returns CDR1 SGHVS and CDR2 FQNEAQ.

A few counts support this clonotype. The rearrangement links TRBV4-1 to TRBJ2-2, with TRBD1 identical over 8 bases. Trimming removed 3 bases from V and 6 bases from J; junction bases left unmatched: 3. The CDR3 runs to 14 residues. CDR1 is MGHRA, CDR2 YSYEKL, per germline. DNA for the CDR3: TGCGCCAGCAGCCACAAACAGGGGGCCGGGGAGCTGTTTTTT. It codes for CASSHKQGAGELFF.